This T cell receptor beta chain was retrieved from a study of cytomegalovirus exposure and HLA in healthy donors. Study at large: An early data release held tens of millions of unique TCRs from HLA-typed donors.

Germline V gene data show CDR1 as GTSNPN and CDR2 as SVGIG (reference sequence). The CDR3 has 15 amino acids. The V and J ends lost 0 bases and 4 bases, in that order; junction bases with no gene match: 4. Donors likely had unrecorded immune exposures despite being nominally healthy when sampled. The PCR was carried out with 60 Vbeta primers and 13 Jbeta primers. Under the authors' procedure: Among the unique TCR beta chains that a later analysis counted, 75 million to 85 million in all, 10 million to 11 million were shared. This table comes from immunoSEQ multiplex PCR, and its TCRdb copy is limited to in-frame clones, with some not included. The DNA gave D and trimming, while V, J and clone size come from that table. The profile shows about 200,000 clones, over 75% of them singletons.

The sequence was obtained from a girl aged 2 to 10 in good health and CMV-seronegative. This chain uses TRBV30 with TRBJ1-1; TRBD1 agrees at 11 bases. The specimen sequenced was PBMCs. The CDR3 protein is CAWSVWDRGITEAFF. The CDR3 coding sequence is TGTGCCTGGAGTGTATGGGACAGGGGGATCACTGAAGCTTTCTTT.